This TCR beta chain is from a study of pediatric ulcerative colitis. Sequencing was performed with immunoSEQ multiplex PCR; in TCRdb, only in-frame clones are kept and a portion is missing. Of tens of thousands of clones listed, around 73% were seen once; the top ten hold approximately 0.74%. V lost 4 bases and J 2 bases, leaving 13 bases between the germline ends. Germline lookup yields CDR1 SNHLY and CDR2 FYNNEI. There are 15 residues in the CDR3. This clone was detected once. Rectal tissue came from one to two pinch biopsies taken at colonoscopy. This sequence originates from a boy aged 5-17 years with moderate ulcerative colitis. Sequencing was performed on gut tissue. The V and J genes are TRBV2 and TRBJ2-3; D might be TRBD1 (6 bases). Here the CDR3 reads CASSAPGQNTDTQYF. Written as DNA, the CDR3 is TGTGCCAGCAGTGCCCCCGGACAGAACACAGATACGCAGTATTTT.